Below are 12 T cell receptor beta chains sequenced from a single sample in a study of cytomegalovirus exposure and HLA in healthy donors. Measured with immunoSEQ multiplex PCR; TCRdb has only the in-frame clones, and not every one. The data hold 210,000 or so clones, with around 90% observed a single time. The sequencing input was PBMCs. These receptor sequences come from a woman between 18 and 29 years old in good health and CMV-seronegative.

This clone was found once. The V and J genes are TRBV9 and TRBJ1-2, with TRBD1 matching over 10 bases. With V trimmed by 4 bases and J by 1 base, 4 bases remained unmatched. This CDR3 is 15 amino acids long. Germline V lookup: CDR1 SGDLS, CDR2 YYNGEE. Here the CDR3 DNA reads TGTGCCAGCAGCCCCGGACAGGGGGGTAACTATGGCTACACCTTC. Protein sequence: CASSPGQGGNYGYTF.

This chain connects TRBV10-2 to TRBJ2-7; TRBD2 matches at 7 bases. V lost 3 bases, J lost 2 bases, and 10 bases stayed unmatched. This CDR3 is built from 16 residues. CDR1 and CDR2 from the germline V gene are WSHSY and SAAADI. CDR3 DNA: TGCGCCAGCAGTGAAGGTAGAGCGGGACTCCCCTACGAGCAGTACTTC. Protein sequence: CASSEGRAGLPYEQYF.

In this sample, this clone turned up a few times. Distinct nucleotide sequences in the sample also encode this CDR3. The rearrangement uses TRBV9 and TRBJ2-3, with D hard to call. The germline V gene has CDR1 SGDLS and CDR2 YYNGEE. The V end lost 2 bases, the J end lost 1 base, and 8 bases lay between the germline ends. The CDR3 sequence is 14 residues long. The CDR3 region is CASSVASGTDTQYF. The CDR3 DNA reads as TGTGCCAGCAGCGTCGCCAGCGGCACAGATACGCAGTATTTT.

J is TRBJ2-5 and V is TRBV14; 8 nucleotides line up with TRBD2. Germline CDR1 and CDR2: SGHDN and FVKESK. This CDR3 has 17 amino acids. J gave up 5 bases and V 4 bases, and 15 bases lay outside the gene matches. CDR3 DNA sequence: TGTGCCAGCAGCCGTGCAGGTCCCCTAGCGGGCAGTGAGACCCAGTACTTC. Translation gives CASSRAGPLAGSETQYF.

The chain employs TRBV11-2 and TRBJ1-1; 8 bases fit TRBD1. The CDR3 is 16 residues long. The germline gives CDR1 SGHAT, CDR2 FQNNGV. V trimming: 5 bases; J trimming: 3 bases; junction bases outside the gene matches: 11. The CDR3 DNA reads TGTGCCAGCAGCGCCGTAGCAGGGGGCTCTGACACTGAAGCTTTCTTT. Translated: CASSAVAGGSDTEAFF.

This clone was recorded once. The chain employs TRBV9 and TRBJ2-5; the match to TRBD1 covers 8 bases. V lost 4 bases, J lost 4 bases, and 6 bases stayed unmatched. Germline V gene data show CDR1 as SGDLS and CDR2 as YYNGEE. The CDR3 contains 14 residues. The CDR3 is CASSPRTGSETQYF. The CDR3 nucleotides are TGTGCCAGCAGCCCCCGGACAGGGTCAGAGACCCAGTACTTC.

This chain's CDR3 is CASSSRAGTSGRAGGELFF. CDR3 DNA: TGTGCCAGCAGTTCTCGCGCCGGGACTAGCGGGAGGGCCGGCGGGGAGCTGTTTTTT. The chain carries TRBV2 and TRBJ2-2, with TRBD2 matching over 16 bases. Germline CDR1 and CDR2: SNHLY and FYNNEI. The ends lost 5 bases at V and 7 bases at J; junction bases unmatched: 13. The length of the CDR3 is 19 residues.

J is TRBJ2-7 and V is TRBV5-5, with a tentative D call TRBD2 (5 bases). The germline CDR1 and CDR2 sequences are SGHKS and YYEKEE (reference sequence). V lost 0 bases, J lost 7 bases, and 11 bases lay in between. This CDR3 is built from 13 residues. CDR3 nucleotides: TGTGCCAGCAGCTTGGCCGGGATGAGGGAGCAGTACTTC. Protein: CASSLAGMREQYF.

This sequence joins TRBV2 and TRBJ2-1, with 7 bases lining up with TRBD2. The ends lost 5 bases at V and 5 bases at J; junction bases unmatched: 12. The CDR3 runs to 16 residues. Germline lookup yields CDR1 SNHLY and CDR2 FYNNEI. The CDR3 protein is CASSRRGGSGDNEQFF. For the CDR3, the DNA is TGTGCCAGCAGTCGGAGGGGCGGGAGCGGAGACAATGAGCAGTTCTTC.

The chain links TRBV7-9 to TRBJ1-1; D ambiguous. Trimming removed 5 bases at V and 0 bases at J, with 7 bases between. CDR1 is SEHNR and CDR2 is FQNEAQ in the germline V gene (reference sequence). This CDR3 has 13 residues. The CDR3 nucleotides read TGTGCCAGCAGCACCTGGCTGAACACTGAAGCTTTCTTT. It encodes CASSTWLNTEAFF. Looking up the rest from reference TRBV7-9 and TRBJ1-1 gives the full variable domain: DTGVSQNPRHKITKRGQNVTFRCDPISEHNRLYWYRQTLGQGPEFLTYFQNEAQLEKSRLLSDRFSAERPKGSFSTLEIQRTEQGDSAMYLCASSTWLNTEAFFGQGTRLTVV.

The CDR3 DNA reads TGTGCCACCAGAGTCCCGGGACAGGGAGATACGCAGTATTTT. Translation: CATRVPGQGDTQYF. This chain links TRBV15 with TRBJ2-3; 9 bases fit TRBD1. The germline V gene has CDR1 LNHNV and CDR2 YYDKDF (reference sequence). V trimming: 6 bases; J trimming: 5 bases; junction bases outside the gene matches: 6. The CDR3 is 14 amino acids.

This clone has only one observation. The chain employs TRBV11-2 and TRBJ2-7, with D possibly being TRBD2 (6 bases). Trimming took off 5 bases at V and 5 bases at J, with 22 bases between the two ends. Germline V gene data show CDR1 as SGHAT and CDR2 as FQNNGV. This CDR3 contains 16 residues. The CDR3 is CASSARDWRMEDEQYF. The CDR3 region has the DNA TGTGCCAGCAGCGCTCGGGACTGGCGAATGGAGGACGAGCAGTACTTC.